This is a list of T cell receptor beta chains from one sample in a study of blood T cell repertoires in COVID-19. The assay was immunoSEQ multiplex PCR, and TCRdb's table has in-frame clones only and misses some. This table holds roughly 100,000 clones, approximately 80% found once. Source material: peripheral blood. The source of these receptors is an elderly man with acute or convalescent COVID-19. Each CDR3 is given with its conserved first and last residue. D genes are given only for firm matches. The size field is filled for only some rows; it gives once, few, many or a size class.

v_gene: TRBV24-1; d_gene: TRBD1; abundance: .; j_gene: TRBJ2-1; CDR3aa: CATSDPRQGGYNEQFF; CDR3nt: TGTGCCACCAGTGATCCCAGACAGGGGGGATACAATGAGCAGTTCTTC
v_gene: TRBV11-1; d_gene: .; abundance: few; j_gene: TRBJ2-1; CDR3aa: CASSLEGGRARQFF; CDR3nt: TGTGCCAGCAGCTTAGAGGGAGGCAGGGCAAGGCAGTTCTTC
v_gene: TRBV5-6; d_gene: TRBD1; abundance: .; j_gene: TRBJ1-1; CDR3aa: CASSSSGTGRTEAFF; CDR3nt: TGTGCCAGCAGCTCCTCCGGGACAGGGCGAACTGAAGCTTTCTTT
v_gene: TRBV5-6; d_gene: .; abundance: few; j_gene: TRBJ1-1; CDR3aa: CASSFAPGSPKRTEAFF; CDR3nt: TGTGCCAGCAGCTTCGCCCCGGGATCACCAAAAAGGACTGAAGCTTTCTTT
v_gene: TRBV18; d_gene: .; abundance: .; j_gene: TRBJ2-1; CDR3aa: CASSGQKRDNEQFF; CDR3nt: TGTGCCAGTTCCGGACAGAAGCGCGACAATGAGCAGTTCTTC
v_gene: TRBV19; d_gene: TRBD1; abundance: .; j_gene: TRBJ2-2; CDR3aa: CASSSRQGITTGELFF; CDR3nt: TGTGCCAGTAGTTCAAGACAGGGAATCACCACCGGGGAGCTGTTTTTT
v_gene: TRBV4-1; d_gene: TRBD1; abundance: .; j_gene: TRBJ2-7; CDR3aa: CASSRKDRVYEQYF; CDR3nt: TGCGCCAGCAGCCGAAAGGACAGGGTCTACGAGCAGTACTTC
v_gene: TRBV5-1; d_gene: .; abundance: .; j_gene: TRBJ2-3; CDR3aa: CASSLEETDTQYF; CDR3nt: TGCGCCAGCAGCTTGGAAGAGACAGATACGCAGTATTTT
v_gene: TRBV12-3/TRBV12-4; d_gene: .; abundance: .; j_gene: TRBJ2-7; CDR3aa: CASSLQRLYEQYF; CDR3nt: TGTGCCAGCAGTTTACAGCGACTCTACGAGCAGTACTTC
v_gene: TRBV28; d_gene: TRBD1; abundance: .; j_gene: TRBJ2-7; CDR3aa: CASSSPGQGSEQYF; CDR3nt: TGTGCCAGCAGTTCTCCGGGACAGGGGAGCGAGCAGTACTTC
v_gene: TRBV11-2; d_gene: .; abundance: .; j_gene: TRBJ2-1; CDR3aa: CASSLGSYSYNEQFF; CDR3nt: TGTGCCAGCAGCTTAGGTTCCTATTCCTACAATGAGCAGTTCTTC
v_gene: TRBV25-1; d_gene: .; abundance: .; j_gene: TRBJ1-2; CDR3aa: CASSEYEAGAEGYTF; CDR3nt: TGTGCCAGCAGTGAATATGAGGCAGGGGCAGAAGGCTACACCTTC
v_gene: TRBV21-1; d_gene: .; abundance: .; j_gene: TRBJ1-3; CDR3aa: CASSKVGAKIRSGNTIYF; CDR3nt: TGTGCCAGCAGCAAAGTGGGCGCCAAGATTCGCTCTGGAAACACCATATATTTT
v_gene: TRBV2; d_gene: .; abundance: .; j_gene: TRBJ2-2; CDR3aa: CASTVRQYTGELFF; CDR3nt: TGTGCCAGCACCGTCCGACAGTACACCGGGGAGCTGTTTTTT
v_gene: TRBV25-1; d_gene: TRBD1; abundance: .; j_gene: TRBJ2-1; CDR3aa: CASSGPTGTGKGNEQFF; CDR3nt: TGTGCCAGCAGTGGACCAACCGGGACAGGGAAAGGCAATGAGCAGTTCTTC
v_gene: TRBV4-2; d_gene: TRBD2; abundance: .; j_gene: TRBJ2-7; CDR3aa: CASSPGLAGGSSYEQYF; CDR3nt: TGTGCCAGCAGCCCCGGACTAGCGGGAGGGAGCTCCTACGAGCAGTACTTC
v_gene: TRBV4-1; d_gene: .; abundance: once; j_gene: TRBJ2-7; CDR3aa: CASSQDLQGLREQYF; CDR3nt: TGCGCCAGCAGCCAAGATCTCCAGGGGCTGAGGGAGCAGTACTTC
v_gene: TRBV28; d_gene: .; abundance: .; j_gene: TRBJ2-7; CDR3aa: CASSLGGLSYEQYF; CDR3nt: TGTGCCAGCTCACTGGGGGGGCTATCCTACGAGCAGTACTTC
v_gene: TRBV18; d_gene: .; abundance: once; j_gene: TRBJ1-5; CDR3aa: CASSPPTGANNQPQHF; CDR3nt: TGTGCCAGCTCACCCCCGACTGGGGCAAACAATCAGCCCCAGCATTTT
v_gene: TRBV6-2/TRBV6-3; d_gene: .; abundance: .; j_gene: TRBJ2-1; CDR3aa: CASSPLQEQFF; CDR3nt: TGTGCCAGCAGCCCTCTACAGGAGCAGTTCTTC
v_gene: TRBV5-5; d_gene: .; abundance: .; j_gene: TRBJ1-6; CDR3aa: CASSHREGYNSPLHF; CDR3nt: TGTGCCAGCAGCCACAGGGAAGGCTATAATTCACCCCTCCACTTT
v_gene: TRBV5-1; d_gene: .; abundance: .; j_gene: TRBJ1-1; CDR3aa: CASSLGAANTEAFF; CDR3nt: TGCGCCAGCAGCTTGGGGGCAGCGAACACTGAAGCTTTCTTT
v_gene: TRBV28; d_gene: .; abundance: .; j_gene: TRBJ1-4; CDR3aa: CASSSRRGNDKLFF; CDR3nt: TGTGCCAGCAGTTCCCGACGCGGAAATGACAAACTGTTTTTT
v_gene: TRBV28; d_gene: TRBD1; abundance: .; j_gene: TRBJ2-7; CDR3aa: CASSPTGTGEWYEQYF; CDR3nt: TGTGCCAGCAGTCCCACCGGGACAGGGGAATGGTACGAGCAGTACTTC
v_gene: TRBV27; d_gene: TRBD2; abundance: once; j_gene: TRBJ2-3; CDR3aa: CASGTSGGTQYF; CDR3nt: TGTGCCAGCGGAACTAGCGGGGGGACGCAGTATTTT
v_gene: TRBV4-1; d_gene: TRBD1; abundance: .; j_gene: TRBJ2-5; CDR3aa: CASSHRGQETQYF; CDR3nt: TGCGCCAGCAGCCACAGGGGGCAAGAGACCCAGTACTTC
v_gene: TRBV7-3; d_gene: TRBD2; abundance: once; j_gene: TRBJ2-1; CDR3aa: CASSRQALAGGNHEQFF; CDR3nt: TGTGCCAGCAGCCGTCAGGCCCTAGCGGGGGGAAATCATGAGCAGTTCTTC
v_gene: TRBV5-1; d_gene: TRBD1; abundance: .; j_gene: TRBJ2-1; CDR3aa: CASSATGTEYNEQFF; CDR3nt: TGCGCCAGCAGCGCCACCGGGACAGAGTACAATGAGCAGTTCTTC
v_gene: TRBV7-3; d_gene: .; abundance: .; j_gene: TRBJ2-3; CDR3aa: CASSFPGTPDETQYF; CDR3nt: TGTGCCAGCAGCTTTCCCGGGACACCGGATGAAACGCAGTATTTT
v_gene: TRBV6-1; d_gene: .; abundance: .; j_gene: TRBJ2-3; CDR3aa: CASSDRRNRGTDTQYF; CDR3nt: TGTGCCAGCAGTGATAGGAGGAACAGGGGCACAGATACGCAGTATTTT